These T cell receptor beta chains were read from a single sample in a study of technical replicates of blood from several donors. Using immunoSEQ multiplex PCR, the repertoire was profiled, and TCRdb retains in-frame clones only, with some absent. The sample contains about 84,000 clones, 98% of which appear only once. Sequences were obtained from T cells isolated from PBMCs. The receptors come from a human donor in good health. Both conserved end residues are part of each CDR3. Each record gives: CDR3 DNA, CDR3 protein, V gene, J gene, D gene, clone size. D genes are given only for firm matches. Clone size appears in some rows only: once, few, many, or a class for an expanded clone.

DNA: TGTGCCAGCAGTGCCGACAGGGGCTACGAGCAGTACTTC
CDR3: CASSADRGYEQYF
V: TRBV6-1
J: TRBJ2-7
D: TRBD1
size: NA

DNA: TGTGCCGTTGCCCCAGGTAGCTCCTACGAGCAGTACTTC
CDR3: CAVAPGSSYEQYF
V: TRBV27
J: TRBJ2-7
D: NA
size: NA

DNA: TGCGCCAGCATGGAGCGGGAGGGGTACAATGAGCAGTTCTTC
CDR3: CASMEREGYNEQFF
V: TRBV5-1
J: TRBJ2-1
D: TRBD2
size: NA

DNA: TGTGCCAGTAGTGCCCCAGGGAACACTGAAGCTTTCTTT
CDR3: CASSAPGNTEAFF
V: TRBV19
J: TRBJ1-1
D: NA
size: NA

DNA: TGCGCCAGCAGGACTGGGGTTAGCGGGGTGGGCGAGCAGTACTTC
CDR3: CASRTGVSGVGEQYF
V: TRBV10-2
J: TRBJ2-7
D: TRBD2
size: once

DNA: TGTGCCAGCAGCTTCTCGTTTAGCTATGGCTACACCTTC
CDR3: CASSFSFSYGYTF
V: TRBV11-2
J: TRBJ1-2
D: NA
size: NA

DNA: TGTGCCAGCAGACCGACAGCTACCTCTTTTGGCTACACCTTC
CDR3: CASRPTATSFGYTF
V: TRBV7-9
J: TRBJ1-2
D: NA
size: NA

DNA: TGTGCCAGCAGCCCCAGACAGGCTGTAGTGGATGAGCAGTTCTTC
CDR3: CASSPRQAVVDEQFF
V: TRBV7-9
J: TRBJ2-1
D: NA
size: NA

DNA: TGCACCAGCAGCCGCTACAGGGGCTACACCTTC
CDR3: CTSSRYRGYTF
V: TRBV1
J: TRBJ1-2
D: NA
size: NA

DNA: TGCGCCAGCAGCCAAGATGAGTCGGCGGGCACTGAAGCTTTCTTT
CDR3: CASSQDESAGTEAFF
V: TRBV4-1
J: TRBJ1-1
D: NA
size: NA

DNA: TGTGCCAGCACTAGCGGGAGGGTACACGAGCAGTACTTC
CDR3: CASTSGRVHEQYF
V: TRBV6-5
J: TRBJ2-7
D: TRBD2
size: NA

DNA: TGCGCCAGCAGCTTAGGGACAGGGTTCTCCTACGAGCAGTACTTC
CDR3: CASSLGTGFSYEQYF
V: TRBV5-1
J: TRBJ2-7
D: TRBD1
size: NA

DNA: TGTGCCAGTAGTAGCCGGGACAGCATCCACCACAATGAGCAGTTCTTC
CDR3: CASSSRDSIHHNEQFF
V: TRBV19
J: TRBJ2-1
D: TRBD1
size: NA

DNA: TGTGCCAGAAGCGTGGACAGGGTTCAAGAGAATTCACCCCTCCACTTT
CDR3: CARSVDRVQENSPLHF
V: TRBV5-3
J: TRBJ1-6
D: TRBD1
size: NA

DNA: TGTGCCAGCAGCCAAGACAGTCTTTATGAGCAGTTCTTC
CDR3: CASSQDSLYEQFF
V: TRBV7-9
J: TRBJ2-1
D: NA
size: NA

DNA: TGCAGCGTTCGGACAGCCTCGGGTGGGGTGAACACTGAAGCTTTCTTT
CDR3: CSVRTASGGVNTEAFF
V: TRBV29-1
J: TRBJ1-1
D: NA
size: NA

DNA: TGTGCCACCAGCAGAGATCAGGGCCCAGCGACCTATGGCTACACCTTC
CDR3: CATSRDQGPATYGYTF
V: TRBV15
J: TRBJ1-2
D: NA
size: NA

DNA: TGTGCCAGCAGCCACATGGGGGGTCAGCCCCAGCATTTT
CDR3: CASSHMGGQPQHF
V: TRBV6-1
J: TRBJ1-5
D: NA
size: NA

DNA: TGTGCCAGCACCCCGGGACTAGCGGGAACCTACGAGCAGTACTTC
CDR3: CASTPGLAGTYEQYF
V: TRBV5-4
J: TRBJ2-7
D: TRBD2
size: NA

DNA: TGTGCCAGCAGCCGAGGGACAGGGGGAAGGGGGGTTGAAGCTTTCTTT
CDR3: CASSRGTGGRGVEAFF
V: TRBV7-3
J: TRBJ1-1
D: TRBD1
size: NA

DNA: TGTGCCAGCAGCTTAGGGGACTACAACACGCAGTATTTT
CDR3: CASSLGDYNTQYF
V: TRBV7-8
J: TRBJ2-3
D: TRBD2
size: NA

DNA: TGTGCCAGCAGCAGGCCCTCCGGCGGGGGGGATGAGCAGTTCTTC
CDR3: CASSRPSGGGDEQFF
V: TRBV7-6
J: TRBJ2-1
D: TRBD2
size: NA

DNA: TGTGCCAGCAGCTTCGGGAACAGGGCCCTCAATCAGCCCCAGCATTTT
CDR3: CASSFGNRALNQPQHF
V: TRBV7-8
J: TRBJ1-5
D: NA
size: once

DNA: TGTGCCAGCAGTCGCGGCACACGCACAGATACGCAGTATTTT
CDR3: CASSRGTRTDTQYF
V: TRBV7-8
J: TRBJ2-3
D: NA
size: few

DNA: TGTGCCAGTAGGGGCGGACAGGGGGCTGTTGGCAATCAGCCCCAGCATTTT
CDR3: CASRGGQGAVGNQPQHF
V: TRBV19
J: TRBJ1-5
D: TRBD1
size: NA

DNA: TGCAGCGTTGAAAGCGGCGGGAGCGACGAGCAGTACTTC
CDR3: CSVESGGSDEQYF
V: TRBV29-1
J: TRBJ2-7
D: TRBD2
size: NA

DNA: TGTGCCAGCAGTTTCTCGGGGACTGGCGAGCAGTACTTC
CDR3: CASSFSGTGEQYF
V: TRBV27
J: TRBJ2-7
D: NA
size: NA

DNA: TGTGCCAGCAGCTTAGAGGGGGGGCAGAATTCACCCCTCCACTTT
CDR3: CASSLEGGQNSPLHF
V: TRBV7-2
J: TRBJ1-6
D: NA
size: NA

DNA: TGTGCCAGCAGCGCCTCCGGGACTCACGGAACTGGAAACACCATATATTTT
CDR3: CASSASGTHGTGNTIYF
V: TRBV9
J: TRBJ1-3
D: NA
size: NA

DNA: TGTGCCAGTAGTATCGGGCAGGGGTACGGAAAACTGTTTTTT
CDR3: CASSIGQGYGKLFF
V: TRBV19
J: TRBJ1-4
D: NA
size: NA

DNA: TGTGCCTGGAGTGTTGGTCTCTCTTCAGCTGGAAACACCATATATTTT
CDR3: CAWSVGLSSAGNTIYF
V: TRBV30
J: TRBJ1-3
D: NA
size: NA

DNA: TGTGCCAGCAGTTTAGTCAGTGGCACAGATACGCAGTATTTT
CDR3: CASSLVSGTDTQYF
V: TRBV27
J: TRBJ2-3
D: NA
size: NA

DNA: TGCGCCAGCAGCTCCCTACTAGCGGGAGCGAAGGATGAGCAGTTCTTC
CDR3: CASSSLLAGAKDEQFF
V: TRBV4-1
J: TRBJ2-1
D: TRBD2
size: NA

DNA: TGTGCCAGCAGCCAGAGGAATGAAAAACTGTTTTTT
CDR3: CASSQRNEKLFF
V: TRBV7-9
J: TRBJ1-4
D: NA
size: NA

DNA: TGTGCCAGTAGCACAACAGGGACCTCTGGAAACACCATATATTTT
CDR3: CASSTTGTSGNTIYF
V: TRBV19
J: TRBJ1-3
D: NA
size: NA

DNA: TGTGCCAGCAGTCTTAGCGGGGGAGCGAACACCGGGGAGCTGTTTTTT
CDR3: CASSLSGGANTGELFF
V: TRBV6-4
J: TRBJ2-2
D: TRBD2
size: NA

DNA: TGTGCCAGCAGTTCGCAAGGGGTCACCAATGAAAAACTGTTTTTT
CDR3: CASSSQGVTNEKLFF
V: TRBV27
J: TRBJ1-4
D: NA
size: NA

DNA: TGTGCCAGCATGAAGGACAGGGGAGGAGGTCAGCCCCAGCATTTT
CDR3: CASMKDRGGGQPQHF
V: TRBV28
J: TRBJ1-5
D: TRBD1
size: NA

DNA: TGCGCCAGCAGCCGGACTAGCGGGAGCACAGATACGCAGTATTTT
CDR3: CASSRTSGSTDTQYF
V: TRBV4-1
J: TRBJ2-3
D: TRBD2
size: NA

DNA: TGCGCCAGCAGCTTCGCACAGGGTCCGGGGAACATTCAGTACTTC
CDR3: CASSFAQGPGNIQYF
V: TRBV5-1
J: TRBJ2-4
D: NA
size: NA

DNA: TGTGCCAGCAGCTATAAGGTTCTAGCGGGGGCCGAGCGGACCTACGAGCAGTACTTC
CDR3: CASSYKVLAGAERTYEQYF
V: TRBV11-2
J: TRBJ2-7
D: TRBD2
size: NA

DNA: TGTGCCACCAGCAGAGATAGGGGGCCCAACGAGCAGTACTTC
CDR3: CATSRDRGPNEQYF
V: TRBV15
J: TRBJ2-7
D: TRBD1
size: NA

DNA: TGCGCCAGCAGCTCACGACAGGGGAACGCTGAAGCTTTCTTT
CDR3: CASSSRQGNAEAFF
V: TRBV5-1
J: TRBJ1-1
D: TRBD1
size: NA

DNA: TGTGCCAGCAGCGGACTGAAAAACTACGAGCAGTACTTC
CDR3: CASSGLKNYEQYF
V: TRBV11-2
J: TRBJ2-7
D: NA
size: NA

DNA: TGCGCCAGCAGCCCCCTGGGACAGGGGTTCGGGGAGCTGTTTTTT
CDR3: CASSPLGQGFGELFF
V: TRBV4-1
J: TRBJ2-2
D: TRBD1
size: once

DNA: TGTGCCTGGAGCCGACAGACTCAGAACACTGAAGCTTTCTTT
CDR3: CAWSRQTQNTEAFF
V: TRBV30
J: TRBJ1-1
D: NA
size: NA

DNA: TGTGCCAGCAGCCCAAGGACTAGTCAGAATGAGCAGTTCTTC
CDR3: CASSPRTSQNEQFF
V: TRBV5-4
J: TRBJ2-1
D: TRBD2
size: NA

DNA: TGTGCCAGCAGCCCAACAAGAAACACTGAAGCTTTCTTT
CDR3: CASSPTRNTEAFF
V: TRBV5-5
J: TRBJ1-1
D: NA
size: NA

DNA: TGTGCCAGTACCGACAGGGACGAGCAGTACTTC
CDR3: CASTDRDEQYF
V: TRBV19
J: TRBJ2-7
D: TRBD1
size: NA

DNA: TGTGCCAGCAGCCCCGGACAGCCTAACACTGAAGCTTTCTTT
CDR3: CASSPGQPNTEAFF
V: TRBV11-1
J: TRBJ1-1
D: NA
size: NA

DNA: TGTGCCAGCAGCCCACACCCATGGGACAGCTCCGGAAATGAGCAGTTCTTC
CDR3: CASSPHPWDSSGNEQFF
V: TRBV11-3
J: TRBJ2-1
D: TRBD1
size: NA

DNA: TGTGCCAGCAGTTGGGAGCGGGGGAGCTCCTACAATGAGCAGTTCTTC
CDR3: CASSWERGSSYNEQFF
V: TRBV2
J: TRBJ2-1
D: TRBD2
size: NA

DNA: TGTGCCAGCAGCTTAGATCGGGGGGACCAAGAGACCCAGTACTTC
CDR3: CASSLDRGDQETQYF
V: TRBV5-4
J: TRBJ2-5
D: TRBD2
size: NA